A single TCR beta chain is shown here with its context. Its antigen is not identified. These data come from a study of PD-1 blockade in classical Hodgkin lymphoma. Findings and caveats of the study: As was reported, newly diagnosed patients showed lower baseline TCR diversity than healthy donors did. Repertoire differences have undefined causes, possibly disease activity or prior therapy.

Germline V CDR1 and CDR2: SNHLY, FYNNEI. V lost 6 bases and J lost 0; bases outside the gene matches: 11. The CDR3 covers 17 residues. Generated by immunoSEQ multiplex PCR, the TCRdb table keeps only in-frame clones and is missing some. The table shows tens of thousands of clones, with roughly 93% occurring only once. This sample's time point: newly diagnosed, previously untreated cHL patient sample. The TCR originated in a human donor with classical Hodgkin lymphoma. The chain links TRBV2 to TRBJ2-7; TRBD2 aligns across 10 bases. What was sequenced was peripheral blood mononuclear cells (PBMCs). The CDR3 DNA reads TGTGCCAGCAGCATCCCAATTAGCGGGGGGCCCTCCTACGAGCAGTACTTC. The encoded protein is CASSIPISGGPSYEQYF.